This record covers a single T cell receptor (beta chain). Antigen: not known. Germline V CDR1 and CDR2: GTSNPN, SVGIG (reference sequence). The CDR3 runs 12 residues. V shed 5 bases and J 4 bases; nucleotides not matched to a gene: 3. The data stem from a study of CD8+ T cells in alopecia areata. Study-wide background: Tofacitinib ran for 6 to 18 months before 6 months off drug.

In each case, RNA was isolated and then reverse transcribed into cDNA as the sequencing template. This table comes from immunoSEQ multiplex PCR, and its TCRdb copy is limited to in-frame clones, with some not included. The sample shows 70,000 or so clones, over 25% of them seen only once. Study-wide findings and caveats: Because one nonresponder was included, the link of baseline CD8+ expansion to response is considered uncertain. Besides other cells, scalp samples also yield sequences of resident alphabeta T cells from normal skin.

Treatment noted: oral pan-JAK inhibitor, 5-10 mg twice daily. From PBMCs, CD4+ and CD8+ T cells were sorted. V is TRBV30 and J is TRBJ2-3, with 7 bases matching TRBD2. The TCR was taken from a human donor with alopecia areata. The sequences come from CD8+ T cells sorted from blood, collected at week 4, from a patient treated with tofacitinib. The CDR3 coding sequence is TGTGCCTGGCGGGCGGGAGCAGATACGCAGTATTTT. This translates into CAWRAGADTQYF.